The rows below give T cell receptor beta chains drawn from one sample of a study of T cell repertoires in cytomegalovirus infection. TCRdb redid the calling of the reads with MiXCR, one entry per CDR3 protein. The table lists 150,000 to 200,000 distinct CDR3 sequences, roughly 14% of them singletons, with 25% to 30% in the top ten. Material for sequencing was PBMCs. These receptors all come from a human donor in good health (CMV status not recorded). Some clones in this sample may be carry-over from other donors' samples. CDR3s include the opening cysteine and the closing phenylalanine or tryptophan. A D gene is named only where the DNA matches it firmly. Clone size appears in some rows only: once, few, many, or a class for an expanded clone.

d_call j_call clone_size v_call cdr3_aa cdr3_nt
TRBD1 TRBJ1-1 many TRBV7-8 CASSAGTESTEAFF TGTGCCAGCAGCGCCGGGACAGAAAGCACTGAAGCTTTCTTT
. TRBJ1-1 few TRBV7-9 CASSERGHVTEAFF TGTGCCAGCAGCGAGCGGGGGCATGTCACTGAAGCTTTCTTT
. TRBJ1-5 many TRBV7-2 CASSPGPYSNQPQHF TGTGCCAGCAGCCCAGGGCCGTATAGCAATCAGCCCCAGCATTTT
. TRBJ2-7 many TRBV7-2 CASSFNRDEQYF TGTGCCAGCAGCTTTAACAGGGACGAGCAGTACTTC
. TRBJ2-1 few TRBV7-3 CASSFRDPGDNEQFF TGTGCCAGCAGCTTCCGGGACCCGGGGGACAATGAGCAGTTCTTC
. TRBJ2-1 many TRBV5-4 CASSLYYTDNEQFF TGTGCCAGCAGCTTGTATTATACCGACAATGAGCAGTTCTTC
TRBD1 TRBJ1-5 . TRBV7-9 CASSPQGPREPQHF TGTGCCAGCAGCCCACAGGGGCCGAGGGAGCCCCAGCATTTT
. TRBJ1-2 . TRBV7-9 CASSLANGYTF TGTGCCAGCAGCTTAGCGAATGGCTACACCTTC
. TRBJ2-2 many TRBV29-1 CSLQDTHTGELFF TGCAGCCTCCAGGACACCCACACCGGGGAGCTGTTTTTT
TRBD1 TRBJ1-2 many TRBV12-3/TRBV12-4 CASSPWTGGVSNYGYTF TGTGCCAGCAGTCCCTGGACAGGGGGCGTCTCTAACTATGGCTACACCTTC
TRBD1 TRBJ1-1 few TRBV11-2 CASSPGGTGAFF TGTGCCAGCAGCCCAGGGGGTACAGGAGCTTTCTTT
TRBD1 TRBJ2-2 few TRBV10-3 CAISETGGRYTGELFF TGTGCCATCAGTGAAACAGGGGGCAGGTACACCGGGGAGCTGTTTTTT
. TRBJ1-5 . TRBV7-9 CASSLGWTAGGNQPQHF TGTGCCAGCAGCTTAGGGTGGACGGCCGGTGGAAATCAGCCCCAGCATTTT
. TRBJ1-2 many TRBV7-8 CASSLVGQGGYGYTF TGTGCCAGCAGCTTAGTGGGGCAGGGCGGCTATGGCTACACCTTC
. TRBJ2-3 . TRBV7-3 CASSLSGLDTQYF TGTGCCAGCAGCTTATCCGGGTTAGATACGCAGTATTTT
. TRBJ1-1 few TRBV7-9 CASSVPWDTEAFF TGTGCCAGCAGCGTGCCATGGGACACTGAAGCTTTCTTT
TRBD1 TRBJ2-7 many TRBV7-2 CASSLRPYPGQGVEQYF TGTGCCAGCAGCTTAAGACCCTACCCGGGACAGGGAGTCGAGCAGTACTTC
. TRBJ2-7 . TRBV6-2/TRBV6-3 CASSYMETYEQYF TGTGCCAGCAGTTACATGGAGACCTACGAGCAGTACTTC
. TRBJ1-3 few TRBV20-1 CSARDLGVAGNTIYF TGCAGTGCTAGAGATCTAGGGGTTGCTGGAAACACCATATATTTT
. TRBJ2-4 . TRBV19 CASSIDPAANIQYF TGTGCCAGTAGTATAGACCCAGCCGCAAACATTCAGTACTTC
. TRBJ2-1 . TRBV2 CASKERTTYNEQFF TGTGCCAGCAAGGAGCGGACTACTTACAATGAGCAGTTCTTC
TRBD1 TRBJ1-2 few TRBV7-9 CASSLPTGVKNGYTF TGTGCCAGCAGCTTACCGACAGGGGTTAAAAATGGCTACACCTTC
TRBD2 TRBJ2-7 . TRBV29-1 CSVGTSANSYEQYF TGCAGCGTCGGAACTAGCGCGAATTCCTACGAGCAGTACTTC
. TRBJ1-5 once TRBV28 CASSALSGAQVPGNQPQHF TGTGCCAGCAGTGCCCTTTCGGGGGCGCAGGTTCCGGGCAATCAGCCCCAGCATTTT